The 21 T cell receptor beta chains presented below share a single source sample, sequenced in a study of T cells after yellow fever vaccination. TCRdb processed the 5' RACE reads anew with MiXCR; each CDR3 protein has one entry. Counted here are 500,000 to 650,000 distinct CDR3 sequences, approximately 16% occurring once; the ten biggest clones make up roughly 17%. Source: PBMCs, taken about 5 days after the first yellow fever vaccination. Source of these receptors: a young man who received the YFV17D yellow fever vaccine.

This clonotype was found a few times. The chain combines TRBV2 with TRBJ2-1, with 7 bases identical to TRBD1. Germline CDR1 SNHLY, CDR2 FYNNEI. This CDR3 region has 14 residues. V dropped 4 bases and J dropped 6; count of bases not matched to a gene: 6. The CDR3 loop reads CASSGQGQGNEQFF. The CDR3 DNA is TGTGCCAGCAGTGGACAGGGCCAGGGCAATGAGCAGTTCTTC.

This chain links TRBV6-5 with TRBJ1-6; tentative D call: TRBD1 (6 bases). CDR3 length equals 17 residues. Germline values: CDR1 MNHEY, CDR2 SVGAGI. Trimming removed 2 bases at V and 7 bases at J, with 18 bases between. For the CDR3, the DNA is TGTGCCAGCAGTTACAGCTCGCCGACAGGTTACAATTCACCCCTCCACTTT. Amino acids: CASSYSSPTGYNSPLHF.

This rearrangement joins TRBV5-5 to TRBJ2-5; D call uncertain. This CDR3 spans 14 amino acids. The V and J ends lost 0 bases and 5 bases respectively, with 11 bases between them. Germline CDR1 is SGHKS and CDR2 is YYEKEE (reference sequence). CDR3 in DNA: TGTGCCAGCAGCTTGGAAGTAGCTGGGGAGACCCAGTACTTC. It codes for CASSLEVAGETQYF.

DNA for the CDR3: TGCAGTGCTATGGGAATCGGACTGGGCTACGAGCAGTACTTC. Translating it yields CSAMGIGLGYEQYF. This chain uses TRBV20-1 with TRBJ2-7, with a weak D call TRBD2 (5 bases). The CDR3 runs 14 residues. The germline V and J ends were trimmed by 4 bases and 3 bases, with 16 bases remaining between them. Looked up from germline, CDR1 is DFQATT and CDR2 is SNEGSKA (reference sequence).

The rearrangement joins TRBV28 to TRBJ2-5, with D hard to call. The V gene's germline CDR1 is MDHEN and CDR2 SYDVKM. The length of the CDR3 is 16 residues. Trimming removed 3 bases from V and 5 bases from J, with 19 bases in between. The CDR3 reads CASSFLPYPFVETQYF. In nucleotides, the CDR3 is TGTGCCAGCAGTTTTCTTCCGTACCCGTTCGTGGAGACCCAGTACTTC.

The chain uses TRBV6-1 and TRBJ1-2; 10 positions match TRBD1. Germline-derived CDR1 and CDR2 are MNHNS and SASEGT. The CDR3 is 18 residues long. Losses at the gene ends were 2 bases for V and 4 bases for J; bases not matched to a gene: 13. CDR3: CASSEIGTGVVWVYGYTF. CDR3 in DNA: TGTGCCAGCAGTGAAATAGGGACAGGGGTAGTGTGGGTCTATGGCTACACCTTC.

This clonotype turned up a few times. The chain combines TRBV20-1 with TRBJ2-7; TRBD1 matches at 9 bases. The V gene's germline CDR1 is DFQATT and CDR2 SNEGSKA (reference sequence). Losses at the gene ends were 1 base for V and 0 bases for J; bases not matched to a gene: 10. This CDR3 comprises 17 residues. The CDR3 loop reads CSARVRGQGYFSYEQYF. Here the CDR3 DNA reads TGCAGTGCTAGAGTTAGAGGACAGGGGTACTTCTCCTACGAGCAGTACTTC.

CDR3 amino acids: CASSVGWLKDTQYF. CDR3 DNA: TGTGCCAGCAGCGTAGGGTGGTTGAAGGATACGCAGTATTTT. The gene calls are TRBV9 and TRBJ2-3; D is ambiguous. The CDR3 consists of 14 residues. The germline CDR1 and CDR2 sequences are SGDLS and YYNGEE. The V gene lost 0 bases and the J gene lost 6 bases, with 11 bases spanning the gap.

In this sample, this clonotype turned up a few times. J is TRBJ1-4 and V is TRBV20-1; D gene uncertain. V lost 3 bases and J 5 bases, leaving 16 bases between the germline ends. The CDR3 covers 15 residues. CDR1 DFQATT and CDR2 SNEGSKA come from the germline V gene (reference sequence). This CDR3 reads CSAREHGRVNEKLFF. CDR3 coding DNA: TGCAGTGCTAGGGAGCATGGGAGGGTGAATGAAAAACTGTTTTTT.

This clonotype was counted at least ten times. The chain employs TRBV4-3 and TRBJ2-2; 12 positions match TRBD1. Germline V gene lookup returns CDR1 LGHNA and CDR2 YSLEER. Trimming removed 9 bases from V and 4 bases from J; junction bases left unmatched: 12. The CDR3 has 17 amino acids. For the CDR3, the DNA is TGCGCCAGTAGTAGGACAGGGACAGGGGGCAGCACCGGGGAGCTGTTTTTT. It is translated as CASSRTGTGGSTGELFF.

This clonotype turned up a few times. This chain connects TRBV20-1 to TRBJ2-7, with TRBD1 matching 8 bases. The CDR3 runs 14 residues. V trimming: 0 bases; J trimming: 4 bases; junction bases outside the gene matches: 5. Germline lookup yields CDR1 DFQATT and CDR2 SNEGSKA (reference sequence). The CDR3 region has the DNA TGCAGTGCTAGAGATGCAGGGGGCGATTACGAGCAGTACGTC. Its protein is CSARDAGGDYEQYV.

The chain has TRBV18 and TRBJ1-1, with 8 bases fitting TRBD1. V shed 6 bases, J shed 1 base, and the junction held 7 bases outside the gene matches. Germline V lookup: CDR1 KGHSH, CDR2 LQKENI. This CDR3 has 15 residues. CDR3 region: CASSGGDRQNTEAFF. The CDR3 bases are TGTGCCAGCTCGGGGGGGGACAGGCAGAACACTGAAGCTTTCTTT.

A few counts support this clonotype. The gene calls are TRBV5-6 and TRBJ2-3, with D perhaps given as TRBD1 or TRBD2 (6 bases each). The CDR3 is 14 residues long. V lost 2 bases and J lost 4, with 11 bases in between. Per the germline V gene, CDR1 is SGHDT and CDR2 is YYEEEE. CDR3 amino acids: CASSLIGGADTQYF. The CDR3, as DNA: TGTGCCAGCAGCTTAATCGGGGGCGCAGATACGCAGTATTTT.

This clonotype has only a few counts. The CDR3 DNA sequence: TGCGCCAGCAGCCCAAGGCCTAGCGGGGGGGCCCCAGATACGCAGTATTTT. Translated, it gives CASSPRPSGGAPDTQYF. The chain carries TRBV5-1 and TRBJ2-3; the match to TRBD2 covers 12 bases. CDR1 is SGHRS and CDR2 is YFSETQ in the germline V gene. V was clipped by 4 bases and J by 4 bases; unmatched bases: 10. The CDR3 is 17 amino acids.

This clonotype occurred once. This chain joins TRBV19 and TRBJ1-1; D unresolved. Germline CDR1 reads LNHDA; CDR2 reads SQIVND (reference sequence). The V and J ends lost 1 base and 1 base respectively, with 7 bases between them. The CDR3 length is 14 residues. CDR3 in amino acids: CASSIVGKNTEAFF. The CDR3 bases are TGTGCCAGTAGTATAGTGGGGAAGAACACTGAAGCTTTCTTT. The complete variable domain, with remaining parts taken from reference TRBV19 and TRBJ1-1, reads DGGITQSPKYLFRKEGQNVTLSCEQNLNHDAMYWYRQDPGQGLRLIYYSQIVNDFQKGDIAEGYSVSREKKESFPLTVTSAQKNPTAFYLCASSIVGKNTEAFFGQGTRLTVV.

This clonotype came up a few times. The chain combines TRBV2 with TRBJ2-7; unclear D gene. CDR1 and CDR2 (germline): SNHLY, FYNNEI. The CDR3 extends over 12 amino acids. The V gene lost 4 bases and the J gene lost 4 bases, with 8 bases spanning the gap. CDR3 sequence reads: CASSGSGYEQYV. The CDR3 region has the DNA TGTGCCAGCAGTGGTTCCGGGTACGAGCAGTACGTC.

The J gene is TRBJ1-6, the V gene TRBV7-9; D perhaps matches TRBD1 (5 bases). Germline CDR1 reads SEHNR; CDR2 reads FQNEAQ (reference sequence). V gave up 3 bases and J gave up 10 bases, with 13 bases separating them. CDR3 length equals 14 residues. The CDR3: CASSFPGLGSPLHF. For the CDR3, the DNA is TGTGCCAGCAGCTTCCCAGGGCTAGGCTCACCCCTCCACTTT.

There are a few counts of this clonotype. V usage is TRBV6-5 and J usage is TRBJ1-2, with D possibly TRBD1 on 6 matching bases. There are 13 residues in the CDR3. Germline V gene sequence: CDR1 MNHEY, CDR2 SVGAGI. Trimming pared 5 bases from V and 4 bases from J, leaving 11 bases between. The CDR3 reads CASSIQGIYGYTF. The CDR3 bases are TGTGCCAGCAGTATACAGGGTATCTATGGCTACACCTTC.

This clonotype occurred many times. The chain uses TRBV7-9 and TRBJ2-7; TRBD1 might be the D (5 bases). V lost 1 base to trimming and J lost 0 bases, with 7 bases between them. The V gene's germline CDR1 is SEHNR and CDR2 FQNEAQ (reference sequence). This CDR3 spans 14 amino acids. The CDR3 coding sequence is TGTGCCAGCAGCTTAGACAGGAGCTCCTACGAGCAGTACTTC. Translation: CASSLDRSSYEQYF.

A few counts support this clonotype. The chain combines TRBV4-3 with TRBJ1-2; the D is unclear. The CDR3 totals 14 residues. Trimming pared 2 bases from V and 6 bases from J, leaving 13 bases between. Germline V gives CDR1 LGHNA, CDR2 YSLEER. Written as DNA, the CDR3 is TGCGCCAGCAGCCAACCCGGGAAGACGGATGGCTACACCTTC. This encodes CASSQPGKTDGYTF.

The V gene is TRBV7-9, the J gene TRBJ2-3; TRBD1 might be the D (6 bases). The V and J ends lost 4 bases and 7 bases respectively, with 9 bases between them. The CDR3 is 12 residues long. Germline loops: CDR1 SEHNR, CDR2 FQNEAQ (reference sequence). The CDR3 spells CASSWGPNTQYF. In DNA form, the CDR3 reads TGTGCCAGCAGCTGGGGGCCCAATACGCAGTATTTT.